These 13 T cell receptor beta chains share one sample of origin, sequenced in a study of blood T cells in healthy people across ages. A sample-barcoded 5' primer and a J-beta primer mix were used in a second PCR of roughly 6 to 11 cycles. TCRdb processed the 5' RACE reads anew with MiXCR; each CDR3 protein has one entry. The repertoire holds about 680,000 distinct CDR3 sequences, over 45% seen once, with approximately 32% in the top ten. The sequencing sample was made of blood. The receptors come from a woman aged 55-69 years in good health.

This clonotype was picked up a small number of times. The J gene is TRBJ1-2, the V gene TRBV2; 10 bases agree with TRBD1. J lost 4 bases, V lost 6 bases, and 5 bases had no gene match. The CDR3 covers 14 residues. The germline CDR1 and CDR2 sequences are SNHLY and FYNNEI. This CDR3 is CASRPTGGFYGYTF. In nucleotides, the CDR3 is TGTGCCAGCAGACCGACAGGGGGCTTCTATGGCTACACCTTC. Full variable domain (outside the CDR3, taken from reference TRBV2 and TRBJ1-2): EPEVTQTPSHQVTQMGQEVILRCVPISNHLYFYWYRQILGQKVEFLVSFYNNEISEKSEIFDDQFSVERPDGSNFTLKIRSTKLEDSAMYFCASRPTGGFYGYTFGSGTRLTVV.

The V gene is TRBV20-1, the J gene TRBJ2-7; 11 bases fit TRBD2. Trimming removed 1 base from V and 0 bases from J; junction bases left unmatched: 5. Germline assignment: CDR1 DFQATT and CDR2 SNEGSKA (reference sequence). The CDR3 contains 16 residues. The CDR3 sequence: CSARAASGRLSYEQYF. DNA of the CDR3: TGCAGTGCTAGAGCCGCTAGCGGGAGGCTCTCCTACGAGCAGTACTTC.

This sequence joins TRBV20-1 and TRBJ2-2; D is perhaps TRBD1 (5 bases). Trimming pared 5 bases from V and 2 bases from J, leaving 15 bases between. Germline V gene data show CDR1 as DFQATT and CDR2 as SNEGSKA (reference sequence). There are 15 residues in the CDR3. CDR3 nucleotides: TGCAGTGCTTCGACAGCCAACCAAAACACCGGGGAGCTGTTTTTT. It specifies CSASTANQNTGELFF.

V gene TRBV20-1 combines with J gene TRBJ2-5; 9 nucleotides align to TRBD1. The tail of the sequence fits TRBJ2-7 better, so the J call may be wrong. The length of the CDR3 is 16 residues. Germline V gives CDR1 DFQATT, CDR2 SNEGSKA (reference sequence). Here the CDR3 reads CSARGDGTGPFYEQYF. In DNA, the CDR3 is TGCAGTGCTAGAGGGGACGGGACAGGGCCCTTCTACGAGCAGTACTTC.

This clonotype was detected a few times. This chain connects TRBV14 to TRBJ2-7; D gene uncertain. The CDR3 totals 13 residues. CDR1 and CDR2 from the germline V gene are SGHDN and FVKESK. V was pared by 4 bases and J by 1 base, with 8 bases between. This chain's CDR3 is CASSRYASYEQYF. The CDR3 region has the DNA TGTGCCAGCAGCCGATATGCGTCCTACGAGCAGTACTTC.

This chain links TRBV7-2 with TRBJ2-5, with 9 bases lining up with TRBD1. Trimming at V came to 5 bases and at J to 3 bases, leaving 4 bases not matched to a gene. Germline CDR1 and CDR2: SGHTA and FQGNSA. This CDR3 has 14 residues. CDR3 residues: CASSTRTGEETQYF. The CDR3 bases are TGTGCCAGCAGCACCCGGACAGGGGAAGAGACCCAGTACTTC.

This clonotype was recorded once. This rearrangement joins TRBV27 to TRBJ2-5, with no clear D. Near its end, the DNA agrees better with TRBJ2-7, so the J call may be wrong. This CDR3 has 13 amino acids. The germline V gene has CDR1 MNHEY and CDR2 SMNVEV (reference sequence). CDR3 sequence reads: CASKLTLAAEQYF. The CDR3 nucleotides are TGTGCCAGCAAACTTACTCTGGCTGCCGAGCAGTACTTC.

This clonotype was seen many times. V gene TRBV7-9 combines with J gene TRBJ2-3, with 7 bases fitting TRBD1. The CDR3 is made up of 15 amino acids. The V gene's germline CDR1 is SEHNR and CDR2 FQNEAQ (reference sequence). The V gene end was trimmed by 3 bases and the J gene end by 2 bases; junction bases not matched to a gene: 5. In nucleotides, the CDR3 is TGTGCCAGCAGCTTTCGAGGGGGCTTCACAGATACGCAGTATTTT. Translating gives CASSFRGGFTDTQYF.

The V call is TRBV3-1, the J call TRBJ2-1; 11 nucleotides align to TRBD2. Matching the DNA end better, TRBJ2-7 makes the J call doubtful. Germline assignment: CDR1 LGHDT and CDR2 YNNKEL (reference sequence). The CDR3 consists of 17 residues. CDR3 DNA: TGTGCCAGCAGCAAAAAAGGACTAGCGGGCTCCTACAATGAGCAGTACTTC. Translated, it gives CASSKKGLAGSYNEQYF.

The V and J genes are TRBV10-3 and TRBJ1-1; tentative D call: TRBD1 (5 bases). Germline V gene data show CDR1 as ENHRY and CDR2 as SYGVKD. This CDR3 is built from 13 residues. Trimming left V 10 bases short and J 0 bases short, with 12 bases between. In nucleotides, the CDR3 is TGTGCCAAATCCGACAGTTTGAACACTGAAGCTTTCTTT. Protein product: CAKSDSLNTEAFF.

DNA for the CDR3: TGTGCCACTGTCCGGGGCGTCGGTGGCTACACCTTC. Encoded protein: CATVRGVGGYTF. The chain links TRBV28 to TRBJ1-2; D is possibly TRBD1 (5 bases). CDR3 size: 12 residues. Per the germline V gene, CDR1 is MDHEN and CDR2 is SYDVKM. The ends were cut back, 10 bases at V and 7 bases at J, with 16 bases in the middle.

J is TRBJ2-1 and V is TRBV5-1; 7 bases agree with TRBD2. TRBJ2-7 explains the end of the DNA better; the J call may be wrong. This CDR3 is 16 amino acids long. CDR1 SGHRS and CDR2 YFSETQ come from the germline V gene. The CDR3 sequence: CASSLVDGRNYNEQYF. The CDR3 DNA reads TGCGCCAGCAGCTTGGTGGACGGGAGGAATTACAATGAGCAGTACTTC.

The chain employs TRBV20-1 and TRBJ2-1, with 14 bases that match TRBD2. V lost 1 base and J lost 3; bases outside the gene matches: 11. This CDR3 is built from 19 residues. The V gene's germline CDR1 is DFQATT and CDR2 SNEGSKA (reference sequence). The CDR3 protein is CSARGRGTSGSTGYNEQFF. The DNA of the CDR3 is TGCAGTGCTAGAGGTCGTGGGACTAGCGGGAGTACGGGCTACAATGAGCAGTTCTTC.